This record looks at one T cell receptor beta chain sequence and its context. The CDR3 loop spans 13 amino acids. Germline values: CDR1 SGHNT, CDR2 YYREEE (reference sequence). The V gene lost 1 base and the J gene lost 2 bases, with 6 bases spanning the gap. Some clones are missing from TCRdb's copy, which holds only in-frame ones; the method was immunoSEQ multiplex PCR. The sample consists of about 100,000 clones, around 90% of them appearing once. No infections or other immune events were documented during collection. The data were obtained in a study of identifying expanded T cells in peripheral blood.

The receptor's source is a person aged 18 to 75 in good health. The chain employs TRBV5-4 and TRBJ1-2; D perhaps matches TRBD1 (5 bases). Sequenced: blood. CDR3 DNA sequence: TGTGCCAGCAGCTTGAGGGGCAACTATGGCTACACCTTC. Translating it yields CASSLRGNYGYTF.